One sample yielded the 22 T cell receptor beta chains listed below, sequenced in a study of T cell changes during pregnancy in multiple sclerosis. Assay: immunoSEQ multiplex PCR; the TCRdb copy retains only in-frame clones and omits some. The repertoire holds about 49,000 clones, 92% seen once, with approximately 0.4% in the top ten. The specimen comprised CD4+ T cells from peripheral blood mononuclear cells, sampled in the second trimester of pregnancy. Source of these receptors: a female donor in good health, enrolled as a control in a pregnancy study.

The chain has TRBV11-3 and TRBJ2-1; TRBD2 agrees at 8 bases. V trimming: 6 bases; J trimming: 6 bases; junction bases outside the gene matches: 4. The CDR3 spans 13 residues. In germline, CDR1 is SGHNT, CDR2 YENEEA. CDR3 residues: CASRSLAGNEQFF. CDR3 DNA: TGTGCCAGCAGAAGTCTAGCGGGCAATGAGCAGTTCTTC.

DNA for the CDR3: TGTGCCAGCAGCTTCTACTCTGACAGGGGGCGCGGGAATGGCTACACCTTC. Encoded protein: CASSFYSDRGRGNGYTF. This sequence joins TRBV5-8 and TRBJ1-2, with 10 bases that match TRBD1. The CDR3 sequence is 17 residues long. The junction had 13 bases not matched to a gene; V was cut back by 2 bases and J by 6 bases. The germline CDR1 and CDR2 sequences are SGHTS and YDEGEE.

The J gene is TRBJ1-1, the V gene TRBV4-1; no definite D call. The CDR3 consists of 16 residues. Germline-derived CDR1 and CDR2 are MGHRA and YSYEKL. The germline V and J ends were trimmed by 1 base and 1 base, with 13 bases remaining between them. The CDR3 DNA is TGCGCCAGCAGCCAAGTTCTCCAAACCGGGAACACTGAAGCTTTCTTT. This gives the protein CASSQVLQTGNTEAFF.

A few counts support this clone. This sequence joins TRBV7-3 and TRBJ1-1; 8 bases agree with TRBD1. The V gene end was trimmed by 2 bases and the J gene end by 4 bases; junction bases not matched to a gene: 9. Germline CDR1 SGHTA, CDR2 FQGTGA. The CDR3 contains 16 residues. The DNA of the CDR3 is TGTGCCAGCAGCTTACGACCCGGACAGGGTTCCACTGAAGCTTTCTTT. This encodes CASSLRPGQGSTEAFF.

The chain recombines TRBV10-3 with TRBJ1-1; perhaps TRBD1 as D (6 bases). Germline CDR1 is ENHRY and CDR2 is SYGVKD. This CDR3 contains 14 residues. V dropped 6 bases and J dropped 0 bases, with 11 bases sitting between them. CDR3 sequence reads: CAISRGNMNTEAFF. The CDR3 nucleotides are TGTGCCATCAGCAGGGGAAACATGAACACTGAAGCTTTCTTT.

The genes are TRBV6-5 and TRBJ2-7; TRBD1 agrees at 11 bases. Germline CDR1 reads MNHEY; CDR2 reads SVGAGI. The V segment lost 4 bases and the J segment 6 bases; nucleotides outside the gene matches: 5. The CDR3 runs 14 residues. For the CDR3, the DNA is TGTGCCAGCAGTTTCGGACAGGGGGCGGGCGAGCAGTACTTC. Translating gives CASSFGQGAGEQYF.

The chain carries TRBV5-4 and TRBJ2-7; D is possibly TRBD1 (6 bases). From germline, CDR1 is SGHNT and CDR2 YYREEE (reference sequence). Trimming removed 4 bases at V and 1 base at J, with 15 bases between. This CDR3 is built from 15 residues. CDR3 loop: CASSQDSLGSYEQYF. In nucleotides, the CDR3 is TGTGCCAGCAGCCAGGACAGTCTAGGGTCCTACGAGCAGTACTTC.

The V gene is TRBV11-2, the J gene TRBJ2-7; D is possibly TRBD1 (5 bases). Germline CDR1 and CDR2: SGHAT and FQNNGV. The ends were cut back, 5 bases at V and 2 bases at J, with 13 bases in the middle. The CDR3 runs to 14 residues. In DNA form, the CDR3 reads TGTGCCAGCAGCCCGTGGGGCCTTACCTACGAGCAGTACTTC. Protein product: CASSPWGLTYEQYF.

The count of this clone is one. An end of the junction differs from the germline gene, which may be a read error. This rearrangement joins TRBV7-7 to TRBJ2-2; the match to TRBD2 covers 8 bases. The CDR3 totals 16 residues. Germline CDR1 reads SSHAT; CDR2 reads FNYEAQ (reference sequence). CDR3 coding DNA: TGTGCTAGCAGCTTAGCGCCGGGACTAGACACCGGGGAGCTGTTTTTT. Its protein product is CASSLAPGLDTGELFF.

The table lists this clone with a few counts. The V call is TRBV11-3, the J call TRBJ2-4; 12 bases are shared with TRBD2. The germline gives CDR1 SGHNT, CDR2 YENEEA. This CDR3 spans 14 amino acids. V lost 1 base, J lost 8 bases, and 0 bases stayed unmatched. The CDR3 loop is CASSLGTSGDIQYF. DNA of the CDR3: TGTGCCAGCAGCTTAGGGACTAGCGGGGACATTCAGTACTTC.

The chain employs TRBV7-2 and TRBJ2-3; 10 nucleotides match TRBD2. The CDR3 sequence is 18 residues long. Germline assignment: CDR1 SGHTA and CDR2 FQGNSA. J gave up 8 bases and V 2 bases, and 16 bases lay outside the gene matches. The CDR3 reads CASSLTFPSGGASGTQYF. CDR3 bases: TGTGCCAGCAGCTTAACCTTCCCCAGCGGGGGGGCTAGTGGTACGCAGTATTTT.

The chain is built from TRBV5-1 and TRBJ2-1, with 12 bases identical to TRBD1. The CDR3 is 15 residues long. CDR1 and CDR2 from the germline V gene are SGHRS and YFSETQ. After removal of 4 bases from V and 8 bases from J, the junction contained 7 bases not matched to a gene. CDR3 sequence (DNA): TGCGCCAGCAGCCTTACCGGGACAGGGGGCGATGAGCAGTTCTTC. Translated: CASSLTGTGGDEQFF.

The sample holds one count of this clone. A junction boundary mismatches the germline segment, possibly from a read error. This chain uses TRBV4-3 with TRBJ1-2, with a weak D call TRBD1 (5 bases). The CDR3 has 15 amino acids. The germline V gene encodes CDR1 LGHNA and CDR2 YSLEER. CDR3 amino acids: CASSQDAGINDGYTF. CDR3 in DNA: TGCGCCAGCAGCCAAGATGCAGGGATTAACGATGGCTACACCTTC.

This chain uses TRBV7-6 with TRBJ2-7, with 8 bases aligning to TRBD1. The CDR3 has 15 amino acids. Germline V gene sequence: CDR1 SGHVS, CDR2 FNYEAQ. V lost 1 base, J lost 3 bases, and 5 bases stayed unmatched. In nucleotides, the CDR3 is TGTGCCAGCAGCTTAGTAGGACAGGGAGGCTACGAGCAGTACTTC. Residues: CASSLVGQGGYEQYF.

V and J are TRBV2 and TRBJ1-1; maybe TRBD1 (5 bases). Trimming removed 6 bases from V and 1 base from J, with 12 bases in between. Germline CDR1 is SNHLY and CDR2 is FYNNEI. This CDR3 has 14 residues. The CDR3 sequence is CASRKRQPNTEAFF. The CDR3 DNA reads as TGTGCCAGCAGGAAAAGACAGCCGAACACTGAAGCTTTCTTT.

This chain connects TRBV6-5 to TRBJ2-6, with TRBD1 matching over 7 bases. The CDR3 has 15 residues. V trimming: 10 bases; J trimming: 0 bases; junction bases outside the gene matches: 6. The germline CDR1 and CDR2 sequences are MNHEY and SVGAGI. CDR3 residues: CATTRQGSGANVLTF. In DNA form, the CDR3 reads TGTGCCACGACCAGACAGGGCTCTGGGGCCAACGTCCTGACTTTC.

This chain links TRBV18 with TRBJ1-6; 7 positions match TRBD1. V lost 1 base to trimming and J lost 11 bases; unmatched junction nucleotides: 11. The CDR3 spans 16 residues. Germline values: CDR1 KGHSH, CDR2 LQKENI. The CDR3 is CASSPRGTATSTPLHF. CDR3 nucleotide sequence: TGTGCCAGCTCACCACGAGGGACAGCTACCTCAACACCCCTCCACTTT.

The chain recombines TRBV7-2 with TRBJ2-3, with D possibly TRBD1 on 5 matching bases. Germline V CDR1 and CDR2: SGHTA, FQGNSA. The CDR3 covers 14 residues. Trimming shortened V by 4 bases and J by 0 bases, and 8 bases separated the two germline ends. The DNA for the CDR3 is TGTGCCAGCAGCTCAGGACATAGCACAGATACGCAGTATTTT. As protein: CASSSGHSTDTQYF. The whole variable domain, remainder taken from reference TRBV7-2 and TRBJ2-3, is GAGVSQSPSNKVTEKGKDVELRCDPISGHTALYWYRQSLGQGLEFLIYFQGNSAPDKSGLPSDRFSAERTGGSVSTLTIQRTQQEDSAVYLCASSSGHSTDTQYFGPGTRLTVL.

V gene TRBV7-8 combines with J gene TRBJ2-7; D is uncertain. This CDR3 comprises 14 residues. CDR1 and CDR2 (germline): SGHVS, FQNEAQ. Deletions cut 8 bases from V and 0 bases from J, with 14 bases between. The CDR3 loop is CASGLTPPSYEQYF. The CDR3 DNA is TGTGCCAGCGGTCTTACTCCGCCCTCCTACGAGCAGTACTTC.

The V call is TRBV5-4, the J call TRBJ2-1, with TRBD2 matching over 11 bases. Germline V gene sequence: CDR1 SGHNT, CDR2 YYREEE (reference sequence). The J segment lost 4 bases and the V segment lost 4 bases, leaving 4 bases of the junction unmatched. CDR3 length: 15 amino acids. CDR3: CASSQTSGGYNEQFF. The CDR3 DNA is TGTGCCAGCAGCCAAACTAGCGGGGGATACAATGAGCAGTTCTTC.

The V gene is TRBV4-3, the J gene TRBJ2-5; TRBD2 is a possible D gene (5 bases). The CDR3 loop spans 18 amino acids. V was pared by 0 bases and J by 0 bases, with 17 bases between. Germline V gene data show CDR1 as LGHNA and CDR2 as YSLEER. CDR3 amino acids: CASSQDSRAEWYQETQYF. The CDR3 DNA follows: TGCGCCAGCAGCCAAGATAGTCGAGCGGAGTGGTACCAAGAGACCCAGTACTTC.

This sequence joins TRBV19 and TRBJ2-2; D not resolved. Germline V gives CDR1 LNHDA, CDR2 SQIVND (reference sequence). V shed 3 bases and J shed 7 bases, with 12 bases lying between them. The CDR3 covers 14 residues. CDR3 amino acids: CASSMQTVNGELFF. The CDR3 region has the DNA TGTGCCAGTAGTATGCAAACAGTTAACGGGGAGCTGTTTTTT.